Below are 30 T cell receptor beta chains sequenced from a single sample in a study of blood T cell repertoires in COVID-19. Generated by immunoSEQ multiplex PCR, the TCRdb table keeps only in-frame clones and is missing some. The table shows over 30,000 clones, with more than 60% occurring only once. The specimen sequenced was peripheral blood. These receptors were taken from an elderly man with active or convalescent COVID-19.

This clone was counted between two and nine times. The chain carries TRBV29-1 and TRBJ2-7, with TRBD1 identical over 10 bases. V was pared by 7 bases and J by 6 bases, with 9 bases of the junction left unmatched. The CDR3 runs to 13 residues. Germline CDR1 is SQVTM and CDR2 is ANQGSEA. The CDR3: CSASEGTGAEQYF. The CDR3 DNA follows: TGCAGCGCCTCAGAAGGGACAGGGGCCGAGCAGTACTTC.

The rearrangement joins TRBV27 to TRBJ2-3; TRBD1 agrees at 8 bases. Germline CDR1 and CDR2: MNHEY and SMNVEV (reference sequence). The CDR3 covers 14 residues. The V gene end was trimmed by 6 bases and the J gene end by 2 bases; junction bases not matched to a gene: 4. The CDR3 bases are TGTGCCAGCAGACGGGACAGGACCACAGATACGCAGTATTTT. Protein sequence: CASRRDRTTDTQYF.

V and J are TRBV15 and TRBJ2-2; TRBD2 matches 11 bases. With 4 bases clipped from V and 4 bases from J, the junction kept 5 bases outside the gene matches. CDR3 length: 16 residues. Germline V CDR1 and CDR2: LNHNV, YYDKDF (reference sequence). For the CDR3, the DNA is TGTGCCACCAGCAAAGGGACTAGCGGAGGCACCGGGGAGCTGTTTTTT. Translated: CATSKGTSGGTGELFF.

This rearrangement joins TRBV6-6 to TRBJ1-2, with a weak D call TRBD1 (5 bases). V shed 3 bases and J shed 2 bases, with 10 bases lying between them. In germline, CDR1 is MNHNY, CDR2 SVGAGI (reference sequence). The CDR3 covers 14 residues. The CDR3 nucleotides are TGTGCCAGCAGTTATCTGGGGCAGAACTATGGCTACACCTTC. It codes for CASSYLGQNYGYTF.

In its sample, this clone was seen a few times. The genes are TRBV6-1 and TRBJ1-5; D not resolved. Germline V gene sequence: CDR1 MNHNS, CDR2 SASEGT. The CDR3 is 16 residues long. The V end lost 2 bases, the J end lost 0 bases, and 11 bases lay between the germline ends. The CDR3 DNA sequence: TGTGCCAGCAGTGAACTGACAATCTATAGCAATCAGCCCCAGCATTTT. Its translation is CASSELTIYSNQPQHF.

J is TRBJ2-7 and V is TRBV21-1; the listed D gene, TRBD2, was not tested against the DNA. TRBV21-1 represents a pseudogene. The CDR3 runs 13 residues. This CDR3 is CASIGLADYEQYF. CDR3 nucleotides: TGTGCCAGCATCGGACTAGCGGACTACGAGCAGTACTTC.

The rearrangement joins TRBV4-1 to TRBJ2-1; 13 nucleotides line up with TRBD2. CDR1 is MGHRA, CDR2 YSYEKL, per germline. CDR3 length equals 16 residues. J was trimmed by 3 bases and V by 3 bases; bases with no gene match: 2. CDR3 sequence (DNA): TGCGCCAGCAGCCAGGGACTAGCGGGAAACTACAATGAGCAGTTCTTC. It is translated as CASSQGLAGNYNEQFF.

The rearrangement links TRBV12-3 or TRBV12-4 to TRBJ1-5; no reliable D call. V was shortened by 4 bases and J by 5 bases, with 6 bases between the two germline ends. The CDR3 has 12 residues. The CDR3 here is CASSYTDQPQHF. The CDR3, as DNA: TGTGCCAGCAGTTACACAGATCAGCCCCAGCATTTT.

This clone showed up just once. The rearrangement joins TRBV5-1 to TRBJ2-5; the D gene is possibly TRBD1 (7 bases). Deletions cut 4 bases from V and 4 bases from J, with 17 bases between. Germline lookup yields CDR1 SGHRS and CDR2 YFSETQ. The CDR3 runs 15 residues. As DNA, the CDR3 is TGCGCCAGCAGCGACGTGGAGGGGGCAGGAGAGACCCAGTACTTC. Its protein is CASSDVEGAGETQYF. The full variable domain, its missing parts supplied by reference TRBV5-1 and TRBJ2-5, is KAGVTQTPRYLIKTRGQQVTLSCSPISGHRSVSWYQQTPGQGLQFLFEYFSETQRNKGNFPGRFSGRQFSNSRSEMNVSTLELGDSALYLCASSDVEGAGETQYFGPGTRLLVL.

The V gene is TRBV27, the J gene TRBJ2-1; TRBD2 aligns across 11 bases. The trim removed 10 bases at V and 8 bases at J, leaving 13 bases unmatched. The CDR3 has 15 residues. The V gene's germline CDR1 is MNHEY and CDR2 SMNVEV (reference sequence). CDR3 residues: CAIKGASGRSDEQFF. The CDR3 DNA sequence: TGTGCCATCAAAGGGGCTAGCGGGAGGAGCGATGAGCAGTTCTTC.

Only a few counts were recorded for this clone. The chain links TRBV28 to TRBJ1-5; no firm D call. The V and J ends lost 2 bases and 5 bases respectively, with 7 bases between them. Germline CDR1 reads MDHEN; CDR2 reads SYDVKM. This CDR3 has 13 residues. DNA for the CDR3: TGTGCCAGCAGTTTAGGGCTCGATCAGCCCCAGCATTTT. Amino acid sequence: CASSLGLDQPQHF.

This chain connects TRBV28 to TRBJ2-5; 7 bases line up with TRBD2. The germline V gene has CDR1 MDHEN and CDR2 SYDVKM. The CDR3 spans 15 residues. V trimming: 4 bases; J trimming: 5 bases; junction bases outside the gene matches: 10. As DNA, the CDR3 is TGTGCCAGCAGTTGGGGCGGCGGGAGAGCCGAGACCCAGTACTTC. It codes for CASSWGGGRAETQYF.

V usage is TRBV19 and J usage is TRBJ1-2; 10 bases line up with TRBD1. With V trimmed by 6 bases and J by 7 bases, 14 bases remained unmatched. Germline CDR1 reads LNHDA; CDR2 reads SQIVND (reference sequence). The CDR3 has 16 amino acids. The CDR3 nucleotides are TGTGCCAGTAGGCCTAACGACAGGGGGCAGTCGGTTGGCTACACCTTC. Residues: CASRPNDRGQSVGYTF.

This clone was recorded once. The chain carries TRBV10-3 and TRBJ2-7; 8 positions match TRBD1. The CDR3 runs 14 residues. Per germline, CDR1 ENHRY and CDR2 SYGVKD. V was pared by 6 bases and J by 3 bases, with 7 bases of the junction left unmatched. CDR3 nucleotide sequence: TGTGCCATCAGCGGGACAGGCGCTCTCTACGAGCAGTACTTC. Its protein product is CAISGTGALYEQYF.

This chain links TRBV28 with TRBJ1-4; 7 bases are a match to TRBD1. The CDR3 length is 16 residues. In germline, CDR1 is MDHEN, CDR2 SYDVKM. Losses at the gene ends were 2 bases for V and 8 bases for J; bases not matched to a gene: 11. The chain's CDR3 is CASSLGPGKGGEKLFF. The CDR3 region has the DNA TGTGCCAGCAGTTTAGGCCCAGGGAAAGGGGGCGAAAAACTGTTTTTT.

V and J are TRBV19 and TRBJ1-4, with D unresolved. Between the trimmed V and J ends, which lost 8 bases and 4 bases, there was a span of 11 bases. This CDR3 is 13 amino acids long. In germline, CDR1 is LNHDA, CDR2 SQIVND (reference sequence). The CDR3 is CASRRRDNEKLFF. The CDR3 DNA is TGTGCCAGTCGACGGAGAGATAATGAAAAACTGTTTTTT.

DNA for the CDR3: TGTGCCAGTAGTATAGACCCACGACAGGGGGCCGGGGAGCTGTTTTTT. It translates to CASSIDPRQGAGELFF. The rearrangement uses TRBV19 and TRBJ2-2, with 9 bases matching TRBD1. The trim removed 0 bases at V and 6 bases at J, leaving 5 bases unmatched. CDR3 length: 16 residues. Germline CDR1 reads LNHDA; CDR2 reads SQIVND (reference sequence).

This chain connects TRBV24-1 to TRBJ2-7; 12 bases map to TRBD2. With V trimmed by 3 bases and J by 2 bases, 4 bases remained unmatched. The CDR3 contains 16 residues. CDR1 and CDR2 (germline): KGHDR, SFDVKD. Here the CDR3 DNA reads TGTGCCACCAGTGATGGCCGGACTAGCGGGACCTACGAGCAGTACTTC. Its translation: CATSDGRTSGTYEQYF.

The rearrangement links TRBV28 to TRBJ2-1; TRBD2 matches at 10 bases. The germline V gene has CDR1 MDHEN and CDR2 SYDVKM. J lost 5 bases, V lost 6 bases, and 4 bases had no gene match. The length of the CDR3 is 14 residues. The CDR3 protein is CASRLAGHDNEQFF. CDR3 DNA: TGTGCCAGCAGACTAGCGGGACATGACAATGAGCAGTTCTTC.

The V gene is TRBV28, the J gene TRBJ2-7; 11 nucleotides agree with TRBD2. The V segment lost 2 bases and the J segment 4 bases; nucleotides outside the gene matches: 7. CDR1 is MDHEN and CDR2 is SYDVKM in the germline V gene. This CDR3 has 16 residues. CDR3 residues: CASSLLGTSGSYEQYF. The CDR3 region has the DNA TGTGCCAGCAGTTTACTCGGTACTAGCGGGAGTTACGAGCAGTACTTC.

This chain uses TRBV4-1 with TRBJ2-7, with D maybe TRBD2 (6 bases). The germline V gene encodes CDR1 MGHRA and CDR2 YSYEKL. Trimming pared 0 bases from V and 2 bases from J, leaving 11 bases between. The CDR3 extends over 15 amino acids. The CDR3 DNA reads TGCGCCAGCAGCCAAGAGGGACTCCAAGCCTACGAGCAGTACTTC. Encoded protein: CASSQEGLQAYEQYF.

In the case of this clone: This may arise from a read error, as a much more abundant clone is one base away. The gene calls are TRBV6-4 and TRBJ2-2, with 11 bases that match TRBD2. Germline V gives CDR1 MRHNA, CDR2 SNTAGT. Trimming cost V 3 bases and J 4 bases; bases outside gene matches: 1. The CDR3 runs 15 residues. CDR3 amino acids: CASSELAGVTGELFF. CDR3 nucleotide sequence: TGTGCCAGCAGTGAACTAGCGGGAGTCACCGGGGAGCTGTTTTTT.

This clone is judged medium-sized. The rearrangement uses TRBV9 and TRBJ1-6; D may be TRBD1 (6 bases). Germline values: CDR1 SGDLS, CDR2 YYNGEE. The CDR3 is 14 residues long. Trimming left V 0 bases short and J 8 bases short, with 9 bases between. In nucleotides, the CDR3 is TGTGCCAGCAGCGTAGCTTCAGGGGATTCACCCCTCCACTTT. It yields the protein CASSVASGDSPLHF.

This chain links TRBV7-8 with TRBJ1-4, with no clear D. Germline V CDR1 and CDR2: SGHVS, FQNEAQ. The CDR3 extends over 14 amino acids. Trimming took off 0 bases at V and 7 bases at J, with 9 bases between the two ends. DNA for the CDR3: TGTGCCAGCAGCTTAGCTATTTTCGGTGAAAAACTGTTTTTT. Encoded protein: CASSLAIFGEKLFF.

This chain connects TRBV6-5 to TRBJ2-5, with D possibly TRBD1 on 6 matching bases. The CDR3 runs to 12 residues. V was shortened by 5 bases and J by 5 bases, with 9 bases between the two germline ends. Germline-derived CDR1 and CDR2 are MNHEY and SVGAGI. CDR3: CASSTGSETQYF. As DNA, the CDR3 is TGTGCCAGCAGTACAGGGTCGGAGACCCAGTACTTC.

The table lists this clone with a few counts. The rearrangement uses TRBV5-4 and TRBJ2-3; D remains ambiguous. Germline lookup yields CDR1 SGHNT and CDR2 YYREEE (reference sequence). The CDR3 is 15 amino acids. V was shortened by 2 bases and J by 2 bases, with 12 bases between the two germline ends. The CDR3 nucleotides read TGTGCCAGCAGCTTAGAGGTGAAGGCCACAGATACGCAGTATTTT. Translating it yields CASSLEVKATDTQYF.

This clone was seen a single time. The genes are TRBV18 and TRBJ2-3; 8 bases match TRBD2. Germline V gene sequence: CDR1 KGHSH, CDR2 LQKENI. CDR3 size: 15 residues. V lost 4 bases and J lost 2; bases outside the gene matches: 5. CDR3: CASSRTSGYTDTQYF. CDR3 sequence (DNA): TGTGCCAGCTCACGTACTAGCGGTTACACAGATACGCAGTATTTT. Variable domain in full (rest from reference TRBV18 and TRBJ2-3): NAGVMQNPRHLVRRRGQEARLRCSPMKGHSHVYWYRQLPEEGLKFMVYLQKENIIDESGMPKERFSAEFPKEGPSILRIQQVVRGDSAAYFCASSRTSGYTDTQYFGPGTRLTVL.

The CDR3 bases are TGTGCCACCGGGACAGGGGGGGATCAGCCCCAGCATTTT. It codes for CATGTGGDQPQHF. The chain couples TRBV24-1 to TRBJ1-5, with 11 bases aligning to TRBD1. CDR1 is KGHDR, CDR2 SFDVKD, per germline. CDR3 length equals 13 residues. The V segment lost 9 bases and the J segment 5 bases; nucleotides outside the gene matches: 2.

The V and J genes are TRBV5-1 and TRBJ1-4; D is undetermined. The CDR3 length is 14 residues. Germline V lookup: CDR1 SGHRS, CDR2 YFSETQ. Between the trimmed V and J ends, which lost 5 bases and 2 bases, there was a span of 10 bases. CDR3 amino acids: CASRRAATNEKLFF. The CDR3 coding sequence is TGCGCCAGCAGGCGGGCCGCTACTAATGAAAAACTGTTTTTT.

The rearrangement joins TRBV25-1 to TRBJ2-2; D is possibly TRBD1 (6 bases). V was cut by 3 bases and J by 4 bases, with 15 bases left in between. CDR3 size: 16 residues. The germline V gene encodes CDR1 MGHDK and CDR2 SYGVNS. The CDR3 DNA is TGTGCCAGCAGTGATCCAGGGGCGTTGGGCACCGGGGAGCTGTTTTTT. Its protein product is CASSDPGALGTGELFF.